Below, one T cell receptor (beta chain) is given with its context. This CDR3 has 15 residues. V lost 7 bases and J 0 bases, leaving 14 bases between the germline ends. Germline V CDR1 and CDR2: SGHNT, YYREEE (reference sequence). As processed by the authors: ImmunoSEQ output lacked quality scores and full-length reads, limiting matched filtering. The method was immunoSEQ multiplex PCR; TCRdb's version includes in-frame clones alone and lacks a portion of them. V, J and clone size are those of that table, while D and trimming were read from the DNA. The repertoire holds 1,400,000 or so clones, with 98% as singletons. These data are taken from a study of shared clonotypes between healthy human individuals.

This chain uses TRBV5-4 with TRBJ2-4; D gene ambiguous. Sequencing was carried out using naive CD4+ T cells sorted from blood. Subset meaning: CD45RA+ positively selected. This receptor was obtained from a man aged 25-45 years in good health. The CDR3 DNA is TGTGCCAGCGGGGTTACGGGCCTAGCCAAAAACATTCAGTACTTC. This gives the protein CASGVTGLAKNIQYF. The variable domain in full, with the rest retrieved from reference TRBV5-4 and TRBJ2-4, is ETGVTQSPTHLIKTRGQQVTLRCSSQSGHNTVSWYQQALGQGPQFIFQYYREEENGRGNFPPRFSGLQFPNYSSELNVNALELDDSALYLCASGVTGLAKNIQYFGAGTRLSVL.